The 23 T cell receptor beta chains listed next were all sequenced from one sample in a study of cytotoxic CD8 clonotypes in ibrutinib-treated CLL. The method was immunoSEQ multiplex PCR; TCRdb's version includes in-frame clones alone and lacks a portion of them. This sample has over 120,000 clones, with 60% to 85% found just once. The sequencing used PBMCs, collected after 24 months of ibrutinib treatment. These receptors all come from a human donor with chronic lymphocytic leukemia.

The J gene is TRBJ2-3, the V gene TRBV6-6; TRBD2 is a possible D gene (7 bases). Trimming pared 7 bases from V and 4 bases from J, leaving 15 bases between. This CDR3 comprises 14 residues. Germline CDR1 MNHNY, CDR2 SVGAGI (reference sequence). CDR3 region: CASKGGGPADTQYF. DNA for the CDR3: TGTGCCAGCAAGGGGGGAGGGCCTGCAGATACGCAGTATTTT.

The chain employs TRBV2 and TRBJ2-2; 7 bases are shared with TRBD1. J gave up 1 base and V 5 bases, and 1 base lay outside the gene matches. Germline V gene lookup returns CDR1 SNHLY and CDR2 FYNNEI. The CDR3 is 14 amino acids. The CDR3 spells CASSRQGNTGELFF. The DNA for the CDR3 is TGTGCCAGCAGTCGACAGGGGAACACCGGGGAGCTGTTTTTT.

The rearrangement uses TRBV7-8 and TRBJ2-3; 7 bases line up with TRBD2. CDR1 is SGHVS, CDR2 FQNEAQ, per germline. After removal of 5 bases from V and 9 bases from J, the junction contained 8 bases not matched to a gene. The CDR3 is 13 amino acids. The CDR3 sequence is CASSPGTTGTQYF. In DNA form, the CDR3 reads TGTGCCAGCAGCCCCGGGACTACCGGGACGCAGTATTTT.

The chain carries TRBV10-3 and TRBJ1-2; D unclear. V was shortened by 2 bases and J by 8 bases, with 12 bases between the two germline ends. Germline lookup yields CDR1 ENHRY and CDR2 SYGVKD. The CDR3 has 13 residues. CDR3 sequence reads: CAISETDYTGYTF. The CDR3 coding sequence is TGTGCCATCAGTGAGACGGACTATACCGGCTACACCTTC.

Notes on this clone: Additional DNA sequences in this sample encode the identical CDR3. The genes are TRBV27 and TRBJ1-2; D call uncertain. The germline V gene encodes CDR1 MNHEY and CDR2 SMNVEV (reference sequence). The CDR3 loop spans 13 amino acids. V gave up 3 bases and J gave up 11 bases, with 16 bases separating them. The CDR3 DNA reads TGTGCCAGCAGTTTGGGGTCCTCAGGCGGTTACACCTTC. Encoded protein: CASSLGSSGGYTF.

The CDR3 here is CASSLQGTDTDTQYF. The DNA of the CDR3 is TGTGCCAGCAGCTTACAGGGGACGGACACAGATACGCAGTATTTT. The V gene is TRBV12-1, the J gene TRBJ2-3; no DNA check was done on the table's D call, TRBD1. TRBV12-1 has pseudogene status. The CDR3 covers 15 residues.

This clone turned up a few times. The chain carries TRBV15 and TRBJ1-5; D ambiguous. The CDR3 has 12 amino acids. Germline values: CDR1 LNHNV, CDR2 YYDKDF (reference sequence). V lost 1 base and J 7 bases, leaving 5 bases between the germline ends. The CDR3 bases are TGTGCCACCAGCAGAGGTTTGCAGCCCCAGCATTTT. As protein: CATSRGLQPQHF.

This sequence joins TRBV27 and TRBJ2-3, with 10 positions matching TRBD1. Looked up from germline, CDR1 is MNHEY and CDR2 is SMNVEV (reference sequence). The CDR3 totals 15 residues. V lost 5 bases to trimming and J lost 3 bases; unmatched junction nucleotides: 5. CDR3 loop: CASSTWTGGTDTQYF. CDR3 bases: TGTGCCAGCAGTACCTGGACAGGGGGTACAGATACGCAGTATTTT.

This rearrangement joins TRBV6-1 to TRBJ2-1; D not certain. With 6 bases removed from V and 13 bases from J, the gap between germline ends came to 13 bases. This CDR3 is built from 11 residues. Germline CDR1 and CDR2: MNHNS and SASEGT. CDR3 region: CASRTRRHQFF. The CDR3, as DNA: TGTGCCAGCAGGACCCGCCGACATCAGTTCTTC.

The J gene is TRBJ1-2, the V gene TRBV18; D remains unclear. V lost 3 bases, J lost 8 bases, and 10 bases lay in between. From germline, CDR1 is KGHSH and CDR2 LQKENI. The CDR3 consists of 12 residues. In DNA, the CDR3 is TGTGCCAGCTCACCGACGACGGGCGGCTACACCTTC. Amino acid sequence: CASSPTTGGYTF.

CDR3 DNA sequence: TGTGCCAGCAGCCCAGGGAACTCCTACGAGCAGTACTTC. Translated, it gives CASSPGNSYEQYF. This sequence joins TRBV7-2 and TRBJ2-7, with D possibly TRBD1 on 5 matching bases. Trimming left V 5 bases short and J 0 bases short, with 8 bases between. There are 13 residues in the CDR3. The V gene's germline CDR1 is SGHTA and CDR2 FQGNSA.

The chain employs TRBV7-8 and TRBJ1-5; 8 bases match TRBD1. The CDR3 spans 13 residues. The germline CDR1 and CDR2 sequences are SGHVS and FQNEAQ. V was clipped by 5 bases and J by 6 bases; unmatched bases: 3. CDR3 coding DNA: TGTGCCAGCAGCCCCACAGGGGGTCAGCCCCAGCATTTT. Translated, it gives CASSPTGGQPQHF.

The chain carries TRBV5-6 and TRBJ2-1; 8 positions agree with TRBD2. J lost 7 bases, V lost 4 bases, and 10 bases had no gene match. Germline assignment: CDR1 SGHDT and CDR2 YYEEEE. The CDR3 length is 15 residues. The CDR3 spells CASSPRRGGHNEQFF. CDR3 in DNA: TGTGCCAGCAGCCCCCGCCGGGGGGGCCATAATGAGCAGTTCTTC.

The CDR3 protein is CASSTQDRDTEAFF. For the CDR3, the DNA is TGTGCCAGCAGTACCCAGGACAGGGACACTGAAGCTTTCTTT. The chain is built from TRBV28 and TRBJ1-1; TRBD1 aligns across 8 bases. The CDR3 consists of 14 residues. The germline gives CDR1 MDHEN, CDR2 SYDVKM. Losses at the gene ends were 5 bases for V and 3 bases for J; bases not matched to a gene: 5.

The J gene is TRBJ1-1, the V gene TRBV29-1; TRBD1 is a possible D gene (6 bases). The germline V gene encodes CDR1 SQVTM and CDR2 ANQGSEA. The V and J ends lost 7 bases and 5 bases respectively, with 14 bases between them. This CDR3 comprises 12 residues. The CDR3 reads CSGRTGLTEAFF. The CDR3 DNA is TGCAGCGGTCGAACAGGGTTGACTGAAGCTTTCTTT.

The CDR3 loop is CAWSVSQGLHF. The CDR3 DNA sequence: TGTGCCTGGAGTGTAAGTCAGGGGCTCCACTTT. The rearrangement links TRBV30 to TRBJ1-6; TRBD1 is a possible D gene (6 bases). Trimming stripped 0 bases from V and 16 bases from J, with 10 bases between. Per germline, CDR1 GTSNPN and CDR2 SVGIG (reference sequence). CDR3 size: 11 residues.

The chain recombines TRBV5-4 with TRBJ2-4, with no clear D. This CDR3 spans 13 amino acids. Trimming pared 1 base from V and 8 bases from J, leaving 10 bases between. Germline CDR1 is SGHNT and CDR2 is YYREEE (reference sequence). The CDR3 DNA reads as TGTGCCAGCAGCTTGTCCCAGAGAGACATTCAGTACTTC. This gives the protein CASSLSQRDIQYF.

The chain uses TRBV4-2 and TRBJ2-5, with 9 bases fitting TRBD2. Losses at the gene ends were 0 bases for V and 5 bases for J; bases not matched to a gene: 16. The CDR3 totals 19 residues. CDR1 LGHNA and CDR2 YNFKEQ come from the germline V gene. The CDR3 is CASSQDLVAGGPVGETQYF. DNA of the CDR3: TGTGCCAGCAGCCAAGATCTCGTGGCGGGGGGGCCGGTAGGGGAGACCCAGTACTTC.

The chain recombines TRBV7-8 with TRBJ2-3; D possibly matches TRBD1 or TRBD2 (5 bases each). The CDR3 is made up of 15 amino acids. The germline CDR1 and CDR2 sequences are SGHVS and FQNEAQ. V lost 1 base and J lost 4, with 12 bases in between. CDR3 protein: CASSLVGGRADTQYF. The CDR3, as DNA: TGTGCCAGCAGCTTAGTTGGGGGTAGGGCAGATACGCAGTATTTT.

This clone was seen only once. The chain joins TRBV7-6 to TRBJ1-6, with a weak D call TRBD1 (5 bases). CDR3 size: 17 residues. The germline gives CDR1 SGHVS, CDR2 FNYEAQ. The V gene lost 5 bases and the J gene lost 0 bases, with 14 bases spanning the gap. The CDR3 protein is CASSAGALGSYNSPLHF. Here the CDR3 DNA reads TGTGCCAGCAGCGCCGGGGCTCTCGGCTCCTATAATTCACCCCTCCACTTT.

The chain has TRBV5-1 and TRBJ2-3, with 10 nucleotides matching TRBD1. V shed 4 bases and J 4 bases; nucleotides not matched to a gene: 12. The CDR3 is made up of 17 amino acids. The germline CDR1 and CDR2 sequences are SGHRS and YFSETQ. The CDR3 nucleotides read TGCGCCAGCAGCCGGAGACAGGGGGCGGACCTTTCAGATACGCAGTATTTT. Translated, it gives CASSRRQGADLSDTQYF.

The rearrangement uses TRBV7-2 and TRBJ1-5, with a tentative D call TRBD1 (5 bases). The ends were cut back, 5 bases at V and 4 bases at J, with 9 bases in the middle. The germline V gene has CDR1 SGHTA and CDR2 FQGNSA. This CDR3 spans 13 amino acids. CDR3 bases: TGTGCCAGCAGCACACAGGTAAATCAGCCCCAGCATTTT. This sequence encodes CASSTQVNQPQHF. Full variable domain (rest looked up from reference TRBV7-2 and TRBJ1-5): GAGVSQSPSNKVTEKGKDVELRCDPISGHTALYWYRQSLGQGLEFLIYFQGNSAPDKSGLPSDRFSAERTGGSVSTLTIQRTQQEDSAVYLCASSTQVNQPQHFGDGTRLSIL.

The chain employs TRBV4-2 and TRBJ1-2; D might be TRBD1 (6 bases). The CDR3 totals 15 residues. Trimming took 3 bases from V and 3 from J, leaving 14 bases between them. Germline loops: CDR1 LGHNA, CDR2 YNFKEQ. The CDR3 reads CASSHQTGFDYGYTF. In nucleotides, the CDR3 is TGTGCCAGCAGCCACCAGACAGGTTTCGACTATGGCTACACCTTC.